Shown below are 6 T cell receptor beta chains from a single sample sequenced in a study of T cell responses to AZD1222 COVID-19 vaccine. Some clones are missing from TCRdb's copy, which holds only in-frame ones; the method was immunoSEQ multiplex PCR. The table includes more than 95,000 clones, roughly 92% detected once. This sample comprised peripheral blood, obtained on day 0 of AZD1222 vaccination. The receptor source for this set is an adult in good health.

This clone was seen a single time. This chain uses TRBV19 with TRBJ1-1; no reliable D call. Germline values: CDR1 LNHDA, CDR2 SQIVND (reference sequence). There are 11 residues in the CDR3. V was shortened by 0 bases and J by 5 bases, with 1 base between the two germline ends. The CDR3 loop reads CASSIDTEAFF. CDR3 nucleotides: TGTGCCAGTAGTATAGATACTGAAGCTTTCTTT.

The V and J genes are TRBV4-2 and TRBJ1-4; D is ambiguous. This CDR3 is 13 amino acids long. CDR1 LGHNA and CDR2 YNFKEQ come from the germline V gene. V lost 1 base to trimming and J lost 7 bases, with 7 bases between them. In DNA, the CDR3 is TGTGCCAGCAGCCAAGTAGGAGGTGAAAAACTGTTTTTT. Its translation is CASSQVGGEKLFF.

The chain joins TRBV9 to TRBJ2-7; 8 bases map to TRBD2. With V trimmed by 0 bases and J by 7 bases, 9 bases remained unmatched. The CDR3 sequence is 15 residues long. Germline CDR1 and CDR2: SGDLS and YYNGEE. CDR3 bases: TGTGCCAGCAGCGTAGATGGCGGGGGGACCAGGGAGCAGTACTTC. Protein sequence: CASSVDGGGTREQYF.

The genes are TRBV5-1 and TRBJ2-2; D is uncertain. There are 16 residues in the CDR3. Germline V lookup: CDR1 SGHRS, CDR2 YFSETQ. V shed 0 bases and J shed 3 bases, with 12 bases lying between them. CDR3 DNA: TGCGCCAGCAGCTTGGTTGCGAGTTTCGACACCGGGGAGCTGTTTTTT. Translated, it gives CASSLVASFDTGELFF.

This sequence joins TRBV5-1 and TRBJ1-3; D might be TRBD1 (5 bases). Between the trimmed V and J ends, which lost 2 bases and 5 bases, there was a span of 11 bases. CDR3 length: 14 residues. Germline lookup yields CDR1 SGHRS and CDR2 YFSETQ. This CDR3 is CASSFRGERNTIYF. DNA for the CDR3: TGCGCCAGCAGCTTCCGGGGCGAACGAAACACCATATATTTT.

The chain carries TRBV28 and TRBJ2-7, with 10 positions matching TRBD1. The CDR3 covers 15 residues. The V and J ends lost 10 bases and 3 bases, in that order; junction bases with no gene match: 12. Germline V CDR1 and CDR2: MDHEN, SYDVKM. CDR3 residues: CATTSRGTGDYEQYF. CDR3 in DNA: TGTGCCACCACGTCTAGGGGGACAGGGGACTACGAGCAGTACTTC. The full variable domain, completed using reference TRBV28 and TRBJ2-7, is DVKVTQSSRYLVKRTGEKVFLECVQDMDHENMFWYRQDPGLGLRLIYFSYDVKMKEKGDIPEGYSVSREKKERFSLILESASTNQTSMYLCATTSRGTGDYEQYFGPGTRLTVT.